Below, 9 T cell receptor beta chains from the same sample are listed, as sequenced in a study of cytomegalovirus exposure and HLA in healthy donors. Vbeta (60) and Jbeta (13) primers were used in the PCR. Here immunoSEQ multiplex PCR was the method, and the copy in TCRdb shows in-frame clones only, minus some. The table has about 69,000 clones, 60% to 75% seen once. The sample consisted of PBMCs. Receptor source: a woman aged 55-69 years in good health and CMV-seropositive.

This chain joins TRBV6-5 and TRBJ2-3; 9 bases fit TRBD1. The CDR3 has 15 residues. Germline V lookup: CDR1 MNHEY, CDR2 SVGAGI. Trimming at V came to 6 bases and at J to 4 bases, leaving 8 bases not matched to a gene. DNA for the CDR3: TGTGCCAGCAGACCACTGGGGACAGGGCCAGATACGCAGTATTTT. It yields the protein CASRPLGTGPDTQYF.

This clone was seen just once. The gene calls are TRBV5-1 and TRBJ1-2, with a tentative D call TRBD1 (5 bases). Deletions cut 3 bases from V and 3 bases from J, with 12 bases between. The CDR3 is 14 amino acids. CDR1 and CDR2 (germline): SGHRS, YFSETQ. This chain's CDR3 is CASSSLTDYYGYTF. CDR3 sequence (DNA): TGCGCCAGCAGCTCTCTGACAGATTACTATGGCTACACCTTC.

The V gene is TRBV9, the J gene TRBJ1-5; TRBD1 agrees at 7 bases. The CDR3 is made up of 14 amino acids. The trim removed 4 bases at V and 3 bases at J, leaving 4 bases unmatched. Germline CDR1 and CDR2: SGDLS and YYNGEE. The CDR3 spells CASSLGQNNQPQHF. In nucleotides, the CDR3 is TGTGCCAGCAGCCTGGGACAGAACAATCAGCCCCAGCATTTT.

V and J are TRBV10-3 and TRBJ1-2; unclear D gene. Trimming left V 2 bases short and J 6 bases short, with 13 bases between. Per germline, CDR1 ENHRY and CDR2 SYGVKD. This CDR3 has 14 residues. The DNA of the CDR3 is TGTGCCATCAGTGAGATGGCAGACCGGGATGGCTACACCTTC. It translates to CAISEMADRDGYTF.

This clone was counted a few times. This chain links TRBV14 with TRBJ2-7; 9 positions agree with TRBD1. The V segment lost 1 base and the J segment 7 bases; nucleotides outside the gene matches: 8. Germline V gene lookup returns CDR1 SGHDN and CDR2 FVKESK. This CDR3 is 15 amino acids long. The CDR3 protein is CASSQAGTGRREQYF. CDR3 sequence (DNA): TGTGCCAGCAGCCAAGCCGGGACAGGGAGGCGGGAGCAGTACTTC.

This clone turned up a few times. This chain joins TRBV6-6 and TRBJ2-7, with a possible D match to TRBD1 (6 bases). Trimming took off 2 bases at V and 3 bases at J, with 8 bases between the two ends. CDR1 and CDR2 from the germline V gene are MNHNY and SVGAGI (reference sequence). This CDR3 region has 13 residues. CDR3: CASSYGTFYEQYF. The CDR3 coding sequence is TGTGCCAGCAGTTACGGGACATTCTACGAGCAGTACTTC.

This clone showed up just a few times. V gene TRBV19 combines with J gene TRBJ2-2; TRBD1 agrees at 8 bases. Trimming took 6 bases from V and 4 from J; bases not matched to a gene: 7. The CDR3 length is 15 residues. Germline assignment: CDR1 LNHDA and CDR2 SQIVND (reference sequence). The chain's CDR3 is CASRSDRVSTGELFF. For the CDR3, the DNA is TGTGCCAGTAGGTCGGACAGGGTGTCCACCGGGGAGCTGTTTTTT. Supplemented by reference TRBV19 and TRBJ2-2, the full variable domain reads DGGITQSPKYLFRKEGQNVTLSCEQNLNHDAMYWYRQDPGQGLRLIYYSQIVNDFQKGDIAEGYSVSREKKESFPLTVTSAQKNPTAFYLCASRSDRVSTGELFFGEGSRLTVL.

This clone was counted only a few times. The V and J genes are TRBV18 and TRBJ1-1, with a possible D match to TRBD1 (5 bases). From germline, CDR1 is KGHSH and CDR2 LQKENI. CDR3 length: 13 amino acids. V shed 1 base and J shed 6 bases, with 9 bases lying between them. The CDR3 loop is CASSPRTKAEAFF. CDR3 nucleotides: TGTGCCAGCTCACCACGGACAAAAGCTGAAGCTTTCTTT.

The chain carries TRBV6-1 and TRBJ2-2; a possible D gene is TRBD1 (6 bases). This CDR3 is built from 17 residues. Germline V lookup: CDR1 MNHNS, CDR2 SASEGT. Deletions cut 0 bases from V and 6 bases from J, with 17 bases between. Written as DNA, the CDR3 is TGTGCCAGCAGTGAAGCTGTCCCGGGACACTATTCCGGGGAGCTGTTTTTT. Amino acid sequence: CASSEAVPGHYSGELFF.